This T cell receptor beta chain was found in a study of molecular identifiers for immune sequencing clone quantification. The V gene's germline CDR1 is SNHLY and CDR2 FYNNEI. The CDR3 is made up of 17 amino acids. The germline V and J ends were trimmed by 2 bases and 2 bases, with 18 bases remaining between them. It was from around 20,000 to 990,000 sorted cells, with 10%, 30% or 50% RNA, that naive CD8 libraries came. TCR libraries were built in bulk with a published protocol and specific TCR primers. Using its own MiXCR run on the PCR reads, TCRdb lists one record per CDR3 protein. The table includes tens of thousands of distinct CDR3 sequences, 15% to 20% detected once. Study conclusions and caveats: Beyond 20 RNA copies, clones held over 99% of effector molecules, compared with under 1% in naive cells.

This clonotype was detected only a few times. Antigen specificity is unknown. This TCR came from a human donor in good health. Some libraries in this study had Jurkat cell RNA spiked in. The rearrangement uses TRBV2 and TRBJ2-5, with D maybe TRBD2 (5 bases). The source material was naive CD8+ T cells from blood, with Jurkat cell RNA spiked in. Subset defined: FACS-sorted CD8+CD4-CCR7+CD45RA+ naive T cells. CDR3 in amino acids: CASSEYASGSNQETQYF. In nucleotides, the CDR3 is TGTGCCAGCAGTGAATACGCCTCTGGGAGTAATCAAGAGACCCAGTACTTC.